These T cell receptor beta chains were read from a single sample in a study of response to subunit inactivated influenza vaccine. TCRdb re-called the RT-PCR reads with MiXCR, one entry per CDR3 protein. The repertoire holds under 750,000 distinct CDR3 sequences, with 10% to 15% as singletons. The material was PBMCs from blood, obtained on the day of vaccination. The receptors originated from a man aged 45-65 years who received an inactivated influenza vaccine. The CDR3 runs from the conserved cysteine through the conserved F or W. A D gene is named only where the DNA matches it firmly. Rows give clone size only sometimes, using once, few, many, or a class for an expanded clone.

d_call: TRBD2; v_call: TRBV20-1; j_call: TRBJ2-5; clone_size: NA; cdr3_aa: CSARTSGRSQETQYF; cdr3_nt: TGCAGTGCTAGAACTAGCGGGAGGTCGCAAGAGACCCAGTACTTC
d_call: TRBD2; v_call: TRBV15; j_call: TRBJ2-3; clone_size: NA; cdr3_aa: CATSRDVAGGTDTQYF; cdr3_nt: TGTGCCACCAGCAGAGACGTAGCGGGGGGCACAGATACGCAGTATTTT
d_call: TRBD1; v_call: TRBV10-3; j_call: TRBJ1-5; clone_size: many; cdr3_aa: CAISESLDRGPRNQPQHF; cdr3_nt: TGTGCCATCAGTGAGTCGCTGGACAGGGGTCCTCGCAATCAGCCCCAGCATTTT
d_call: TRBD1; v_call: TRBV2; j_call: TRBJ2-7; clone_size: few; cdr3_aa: CASSLDRGWQYF; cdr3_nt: TGTGCCAGCAGTTTGGACAGGGGATGGCAGTACTTC
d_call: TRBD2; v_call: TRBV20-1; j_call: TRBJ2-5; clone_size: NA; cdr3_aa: CSARDSGSPYETQYF; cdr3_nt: TGCAGTGCTAGAGATAGCGGGAGCCCCTACGAGACCCAGTACTTC
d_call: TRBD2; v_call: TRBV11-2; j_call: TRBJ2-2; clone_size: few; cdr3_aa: CASSLVFGGRVVATGELFF; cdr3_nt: TGTGCCAGCAGCTTAGTTTTCGGCGGGAGGGTCGTTGCCACCGGGGAGCTGTTTTTT
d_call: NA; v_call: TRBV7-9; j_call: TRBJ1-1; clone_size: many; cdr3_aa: CASSSTGILNTEAFF; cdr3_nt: TGTGCCAGCAGTTCTACAGGGATCTTGAACACTGAAGCTTTCTTT
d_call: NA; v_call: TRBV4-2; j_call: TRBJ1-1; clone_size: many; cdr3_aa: CASSQDRGGGEAFF; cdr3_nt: TGTGCCAGCAGCCAAGATCGGGGCGGAGGTGAAGCTTTCTTT
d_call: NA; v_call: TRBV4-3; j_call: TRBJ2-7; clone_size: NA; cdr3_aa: CASSQGSGSSYEQYF; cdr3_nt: TGCGCCAGCAGCCAAGGGAGCGGCTCCTCCTACGAGCAGTACTTC
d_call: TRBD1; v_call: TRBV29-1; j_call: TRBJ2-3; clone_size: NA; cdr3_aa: CSVEDRLTGGGTDTQYF; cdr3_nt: TGCAGCGTTGAAGATCGCCTGACAGGGGGCGGCACAGATACGCAGTATTTT
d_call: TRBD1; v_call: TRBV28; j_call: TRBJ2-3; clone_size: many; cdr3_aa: CASSSGTGLNRYSTDTQYF; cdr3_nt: TGTGCCAGCAGTTCCGGGACAGGCCTTAACCGGTATAGCACAGATACGCAGTATTTT
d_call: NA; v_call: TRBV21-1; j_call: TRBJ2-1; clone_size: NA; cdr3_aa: CANPTYNEQFF; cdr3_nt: TGTGCCAACCCTACCTACAATGAGCAGTTCTTC